Reported below is one T cell receptor (beta chain). The data belong to a study of blood T cell repertoires in COVID-19. Across the whole study: The United States, Italy and Spain provided the acute and convalescent COVID-19 samples. Nucleic acid was either cDNA or gDNA, and it came from T cells, B-cell-depleted T cells, or PBMCs.

Assay used: immunoSEQ multiplex PCR; TCRdb lists only in-frame clones, some missing. The sample holds about 150,000 clones, 75% to 90% seen once. The CDR3 spans 12 residues. From germline, CDR1 is GTSNPN and CDR2 SVGIG (reference sequence). Trimming stripped 5 bases from V and 5 bases from J, with 12 bases between. Source material: peripheral blood. The sequence was collected from a woman aged 35 to 49 with acute or convalescent COVID-19. This chain joins TRBV30 and TRBJ1-2; D is perhaps TRBD1 (5 bases). The CDR3: CAWDRRSYGYTF. CDR3 nucleotides: TGTGCCTGGGACAGAAGATCTTATGGCTACACCTTC.